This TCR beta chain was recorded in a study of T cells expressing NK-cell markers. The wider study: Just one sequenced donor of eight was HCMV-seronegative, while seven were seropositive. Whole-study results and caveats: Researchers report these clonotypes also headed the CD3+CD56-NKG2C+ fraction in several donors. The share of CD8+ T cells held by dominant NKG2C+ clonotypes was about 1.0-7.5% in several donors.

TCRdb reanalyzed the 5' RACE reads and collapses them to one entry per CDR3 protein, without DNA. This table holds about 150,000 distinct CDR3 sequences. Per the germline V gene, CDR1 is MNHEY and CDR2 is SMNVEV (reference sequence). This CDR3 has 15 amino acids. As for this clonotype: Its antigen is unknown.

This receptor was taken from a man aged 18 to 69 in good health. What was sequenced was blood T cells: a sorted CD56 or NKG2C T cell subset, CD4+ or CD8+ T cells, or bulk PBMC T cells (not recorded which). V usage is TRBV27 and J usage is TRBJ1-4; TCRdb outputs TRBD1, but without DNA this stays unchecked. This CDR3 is CASSPIPGQNEKLFF.